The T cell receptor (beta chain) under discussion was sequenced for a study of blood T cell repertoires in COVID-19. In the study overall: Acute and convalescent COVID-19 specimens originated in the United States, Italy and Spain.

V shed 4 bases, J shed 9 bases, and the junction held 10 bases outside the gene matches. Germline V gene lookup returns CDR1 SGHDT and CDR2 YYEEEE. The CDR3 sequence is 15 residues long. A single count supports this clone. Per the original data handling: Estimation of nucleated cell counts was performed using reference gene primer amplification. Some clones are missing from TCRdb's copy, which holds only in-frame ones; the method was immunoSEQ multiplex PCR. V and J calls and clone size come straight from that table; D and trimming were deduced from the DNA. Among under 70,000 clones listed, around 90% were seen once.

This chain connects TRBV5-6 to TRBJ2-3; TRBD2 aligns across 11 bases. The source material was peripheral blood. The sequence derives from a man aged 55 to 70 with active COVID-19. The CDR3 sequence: CASSHKLAGVDTQYF. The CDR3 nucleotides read TGTGCCAGCAGCCATAAACTAGCGGGAGTGGACACGCAGTATTTT.